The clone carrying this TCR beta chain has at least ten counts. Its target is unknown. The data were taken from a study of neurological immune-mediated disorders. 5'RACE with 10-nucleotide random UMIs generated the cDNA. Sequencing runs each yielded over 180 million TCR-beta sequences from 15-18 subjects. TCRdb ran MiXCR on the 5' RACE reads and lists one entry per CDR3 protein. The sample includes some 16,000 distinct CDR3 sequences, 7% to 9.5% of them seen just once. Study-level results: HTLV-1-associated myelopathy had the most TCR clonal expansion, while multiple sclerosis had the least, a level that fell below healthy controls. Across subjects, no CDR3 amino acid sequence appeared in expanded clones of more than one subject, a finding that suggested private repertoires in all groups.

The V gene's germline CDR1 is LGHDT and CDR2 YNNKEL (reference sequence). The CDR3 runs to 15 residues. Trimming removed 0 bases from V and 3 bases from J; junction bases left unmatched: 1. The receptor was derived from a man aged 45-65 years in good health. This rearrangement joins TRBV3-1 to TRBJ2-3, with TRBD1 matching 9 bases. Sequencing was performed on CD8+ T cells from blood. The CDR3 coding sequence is TGTGCCAGCAGCCAAGAAGGGACAGGGACAGATACGCAGTATTTT. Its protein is CASSQEGTGTDTQYF.